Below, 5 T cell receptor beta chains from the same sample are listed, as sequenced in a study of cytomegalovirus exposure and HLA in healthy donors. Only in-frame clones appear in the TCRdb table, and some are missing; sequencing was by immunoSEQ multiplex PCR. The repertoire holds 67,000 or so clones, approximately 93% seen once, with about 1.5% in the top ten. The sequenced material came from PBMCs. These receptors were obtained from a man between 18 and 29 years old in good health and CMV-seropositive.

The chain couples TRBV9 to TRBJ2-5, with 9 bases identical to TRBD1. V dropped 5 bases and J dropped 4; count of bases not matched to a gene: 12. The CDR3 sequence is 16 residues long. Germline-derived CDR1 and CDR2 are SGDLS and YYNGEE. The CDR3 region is CASSIHPGQGLETQYF. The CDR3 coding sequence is TGTGCCAGCAGTATACATCCGGGACAGGGATTAGAGACCCAGTACTTC.

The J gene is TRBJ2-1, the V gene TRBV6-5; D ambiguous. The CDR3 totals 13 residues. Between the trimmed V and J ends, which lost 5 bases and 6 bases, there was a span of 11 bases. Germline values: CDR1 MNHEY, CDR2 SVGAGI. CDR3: CASSPIQTNEQFF. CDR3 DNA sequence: TGTGCCAGCAGTCCCATACAGACCAATGAGCAGTTCTTC.

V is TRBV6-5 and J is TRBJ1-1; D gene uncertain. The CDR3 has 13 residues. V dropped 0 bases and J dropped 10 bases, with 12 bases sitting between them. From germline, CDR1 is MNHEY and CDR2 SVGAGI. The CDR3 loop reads CASSYSSGKPAFF. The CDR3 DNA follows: TGTGCCAGCAGTTACTCGAGCGGGAAACCAGCTTTCTTT.

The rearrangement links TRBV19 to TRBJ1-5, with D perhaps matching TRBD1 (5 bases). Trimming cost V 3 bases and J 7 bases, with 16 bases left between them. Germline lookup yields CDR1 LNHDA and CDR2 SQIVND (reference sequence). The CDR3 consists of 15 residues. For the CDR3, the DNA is TGTGCCAGTAGTATTTCGAGGGGACTTTCCCAGCCCCAGCATTTT. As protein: CASSISRGLSQPQHF.

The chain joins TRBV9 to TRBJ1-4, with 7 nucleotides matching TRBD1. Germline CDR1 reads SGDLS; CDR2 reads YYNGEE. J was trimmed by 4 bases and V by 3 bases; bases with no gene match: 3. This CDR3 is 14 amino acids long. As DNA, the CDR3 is TGTGCCAGCAGCGAGGGACAGAGTAATGAAAAACTGTTTTTT. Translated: CASSEGQSNEKLFF.